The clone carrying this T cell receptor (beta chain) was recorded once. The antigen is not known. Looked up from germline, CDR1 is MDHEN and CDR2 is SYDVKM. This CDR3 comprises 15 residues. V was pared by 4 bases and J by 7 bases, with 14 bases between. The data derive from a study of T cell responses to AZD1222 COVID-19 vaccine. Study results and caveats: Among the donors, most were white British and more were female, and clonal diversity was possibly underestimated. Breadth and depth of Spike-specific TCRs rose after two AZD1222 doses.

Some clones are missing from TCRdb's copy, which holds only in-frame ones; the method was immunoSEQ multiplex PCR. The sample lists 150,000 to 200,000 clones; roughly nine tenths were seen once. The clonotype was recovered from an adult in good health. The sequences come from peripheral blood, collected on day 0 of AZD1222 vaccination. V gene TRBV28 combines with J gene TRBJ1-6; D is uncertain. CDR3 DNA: TGTGCCAGCAGTTACTCCGGGAACAGCAATTCACCCCTCCACTTT. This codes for CASSYSGNSNSPLHF.